This TCR beta chain was found in a study of T cell responses to AZD1222 COVID-19 vaccine. Study-wide points: Vaccine-associated CD4 TCRs spanned spike, dominant at 160-218 and 743-854.

Some clones are missing from TCRdb's copy, which holds only in-frame ones; the method was immunoSEQ multiplex PCR. Altogether 110,000 to 150,000 clones are present, about nine tenths being singletons, with the ten largest covering around 1.5%. Per the germline V gene, CDR1 is SGHRS and CDR2 is YFSETQ. This CDR3 region has 14 residues. V shed 2 bases and J shed 5 bases, with 10 bases lying between them. Remarks on this clone: Its target is unknown.

This sequence was found in an adult in good health. The J gene is TRBJ2-2, the V gene TRBV5-1, with D perhaps given as TRBD1 or TRBD2 (5 bases each). The sample consisted of peripheral blood, taken on day 0 of AZD1222 vaccination. The CDR3 bases are TGCGCCAGCAGCTTTGGGGACGATACCGGGGAGCTGTTTTTT. It translates to CASSFGDDTGELFF.